A selection of T cell receptor beta chains follows, all from one sample in a study of T cell changes during pregnancy in multiple sclerosis. The repertoire was sequenced with immunoSEQ multiplex PCR; TCRdb's copy has only in-frame clones and lacks some. The sample consists of roughly 64,000 clones, roughly 88% of them appearing once. Sequencing used peripheral blood, obtained in the second trimester of pregnancy. The receptors shown here come from a female donor with multiple sclerosis, enrolled in a pregnancy study. Each CDR3 is given with its conserved first and last residue. A D gene is named only where the DNA matches it firmly. Rows give clone size only sometimes, using once, few, many, or a class for an expanded clone.

CDR3nt	CDR3aa	abundance	v_gene	d_gene	j_gene
TGTGCCAGCAGTGAAGCTAGCGGGGGCTACAATGAGCAGTTCTTC	CASSEASGGYNEQFF	-	TRBV6-1	TRBD2	TRBJ2-1
TGTGCCAGCAGCCAAGGTATAGACAGGCGGAGATACTCTGGAAACACCATATATTTT	CASSQGIDRRRYSGNTIYF	-	TRBV4-2	-	TRBJ1-3
TGTGCCAGCAGCTTTGGGACTAGCGGGTACTACAATGAGCAGTTCTTC	CASSFGTSGYYNEQFF	-	TRBV7-9	TRBD2	TRBJ2-1
TGTGCCAGTAGTCCCAGAGGGGGTCCAGATACGCAGTATTTT	CASSPRGGPDTQYF	-	TRBV19	-	TRBJ2-3
TGTGCCAGCAGCTCCCCAGGGGGCGGCATTCAGTACTTC	CASSSPGGGIQYF	-	TRBV6-5	TRBD1	TRBJ2-4
TGTGCCAGCAGCTTATCAGGGGCAGTAGTGCGGGATGGCTACACCTTC	CASSLSGAVVRDGYTF	-	TRBV7-9	-	TRBJ1-2
TGCGCCAGCAGCCAAGCAGCGGGGGTAGAGGAGCAGTTCTTC	CASSQAAGVEEQFF	-	TRBV4-1	TRBD2	TRBJ2-1
TGCGCCAGCAGCTGGCAGGGACTGAATGGAGCCGGGGAGCTGTTTTTT	CASSWQGLNGAGELFF	-	TRBV5-1	-	TRBJ2-2
TGTGCCAGCTCACCGCCGGGGGGGCGAAATTCACCCCTCCACTTT	CASSPPGGRNSPLHF	-	TRBV18	-	TRBJ1-6
TGTGCCAGTAGTATAGTCGGTTCGAGGGCTTTCTTT	CASSIVGSRAFF	few	TRBV19	-	TRBJ1-1
TGTGCTAGTGGTTCCCTCCGGGACAGGGGCAGTTCACCCCTCCACTTT	CASGSLRDRGSSPLHF	-	TRBV12-5	TRBD1	TRBJ1-6
TGCGCCAGCGCCCAGGGGGCGAACGGGGAGCTGTTTTTT	CASAQGANGELFF	once	TRBV5-1	TRBD1	TRBJ2-2
TGTGCCAGCAGTTGGACAGGAACGGACTATGGCTACACCTTC	CASSWTGTDYGYTF	-	TRBV6-6	TRBD1	TRBJ1-2
TGCGCCAGCAGCCCTAGACAGGCGGGCTCTGGAAACACCATATATTTT	CASSPRQAGSGNTIYF	-	TRBV5-1	-	TRBJ1-3
TGTGCCAGCAGCTTGGGGGCCCAGCCCCAGCATTTT	CASSLGAQPQHF	-	TRBV19	-	TRBJ1-5
TGTGCCAGCAGCTTGCAACTAGCGGGGGGGTTTTTAAGTGAGCAGTACTTC	CASSLQLAGGFLSEQYF	-	TRBV5-6	TRBD2	TRBJ2-7
TGTGCCAGCAGCCCAACAGGGGGATCCTCCTACGAGCAGTACTTC	CASSPTGGSSYEQYF	-	TRBV7-3	TRBD1	TRBJ2-7
TGTGCCAGCAGCTTAGACAGGGATCAGCCCCAGCATTTT	CASSLDRDQPQHF	-	TRBV11-2	-	TRBJ1-5
TGTGCCAGCAGCTTGGGGGTATCGGGACAGTCGTACAATGAGCAGTTCTTC	CASSLGVSGQSYNEQFF	-	TRBV5-4	TRBD1	TRBJ2-1
TGTGCCAGCAGCTTCGGAGGAGACAGGGCTCGCTATGGCTACACCTTC	CASSFGGDRARYGYTF	-	TRBV7-2	TRBD1	TRBJ1-2
TGTGCCAGCAGTTTAAGCATGCAGCTGACAAACACTGAAGCTTTCTTT	CASSLSMQLTNTEAFF	-	TRBV28	-	TRBJ1-1
TGCGCCAGCAGCTCCCCCCTTATGGAGCAGTTCTTC	CASSSPLMEQFF	-	TRBV5-1	-	TRBJ2-1
TGCGCCAGCAGCTTGGGAACGCTCAGCTCCTACGAGCAGTACTTC	CASSLGTLSSYEQYF	-	TRBV5-1	-	TRBJ2-7
TGTGCCAGCAGCTTAGCGAGGACAGGGGCCTATGGCTACACCTTC	CASSLARTGAYGYTF	-	TRBV7-2	TRBD1	TRBJ1-2
TGTGCCAGCAGCTGGGGGACAGGCACAGCGGGGTCAGAAGAGACCCAGTACTTC	CASSWGTGTAGSEETQYF	-	TRBV7-2	-	TRBJ2-5
TGTGCCAGCAGTGAACTTGTCGGTACTGAAGCTTTCTTT	CASSELVGTEAFF	-	TRBV6-1	-	TRBJ1-1
TGTGCCAGCAGCGGACAGGGGAGCACTGAAGCTTTCTTT	CASSGQGSTEAFF	-	TRBV2	TRBD1	TRBJ1-1
TGTGCCAGCAGCCCGGGAGGGGGGTACGAGCAGTACTTC	CASSPGGGYEQYF	-	TRBV5-8	TRBD2	TRBJ2-7
TGTGCCTGGTCCGCGGGGAGCGGTATTTACTACGAGCAGTACTTC	CAWSAGSGIYYEQYF	-	TRBV30	-	TRBJ2-7
TGTGCCAGCAGTGAACCGACAGAGCTAGATGAAAAACTGTTTTTT	CASSEPTELDEKLFF	-	TRBV6-1	-	TRBJ1-4
TGTGCCAGCAGCCAAGATCAGGGCCCTGGGGCCAACGTCCTGACTTTC	CASSQDQGPGANVLTF	-	TRBV4-2	-	TRBJ2-6
TGTGCCAGCAGTGCTGGACAGGGCTACTCTGGAAACACCATATATTTT	CASSAGQGYSGNTIYF	-	TRBV2	TRBD1	TRBJ1-3
TGTGCCAGCAGCCTGCAATTGACAGGGGGCGATGGCTACACCTTC	CASSLQLTGGDGYTF	-	TRBV7-2	TRBD1	TRBJ1-2
TGTGCCAGCAGCTCCACAGGGGGATACACCGGGGAGCTGTTTTTT	CASSSTGGYTGELFF	-	TRBV11-3	TRBD1	TRBJ2-2
TGTGCCAGCAGCTTAGCCTCCGGGTCCGGGGAGCTGTTTTTT	CASSLASGSGELFF	-	TRBV7-8	-	TRBJ2-2
TGTGCCAGCAGACCCCGACAGGGGGTAAGGGGAAACACCATATATTTT	CASRPRQGVRGNTIYF	-	TRBV28	TRBD1	TRBJ1-3
TGCGCCAGCAGCTCCGGAGGGGGGGAAAATGAGCAGTTCTTC	CASSSGGGENEQFF	-	TRBV5-1	-	TRBJ2-1
TGCGCCAGCAGCTTGGGACAGGGATGGGAAAAACTGTTTTTT	CASSLGQGWEKLFF	-	TRBV5-1	TRBD1	TRBJ1-4
TGTGCTAGTGGTACAGGGCACACCGGGGAGCTGTTTTTT	CASGTGHTGELFF	-	TRBV12-5	-	TRBJ2-2
TGTGCCAGCAGCTTACTCAATCAGCCCCAGCATTTT	CASSLLNQPQHF	-	TRBV13	-	TRBJ1-5
TGTGCCAGTAGTATAGTCGGGGAGGGGGACATTCAGTACTTC	CASSIVGEGDIQYF	-	TRBV19	-	TRBJ2-4
TGTGCCAGCAGTGAAGTCTGGGACAAGCGCTATGGCTACACCTTC	CASSEVWDKRYGYTF	-	TRBV6-1	-	TRBJ1-2
TGTGCCTGGAGTGTAGGGGTGGCAGGGAACACTGAAGCTTTCTTT	CAWSVGVAGNTEAFF	-	TRBV30	-	TRBJ1-1
TGTGCCAGCTACCTCGTGATGCGGAGGGCCTACGAGCAGTACTTC	CASYLVMRRAYEQYF	-	TRBV9	-	TRBJ2-7
TGCGCCAGCAGCGATGGGACTAGCAAATCCTACGAGCAGTACTTC	CASSDGTSKSYEQYF	once	TRBV5-1	TRBD2	TRBJ2-7
TGCGCCAGCAGCCAAGAGGGTCAGGAGGGTTGGGATGGCTACACCTTC	CASSQEGQEGWDGYTF	-	TRBV4-3	-	TRBJ1-2
TGTGCCAGCAGTTACTCTAGGGCTAGCGGGGGTTACGAGCAGTACTTC	CASSYSRASGGYEQYF	-	TRBV6-5	TRBD2	TRBJ2-7
TGTGCCAGCAGCCCTATCGGGACACAACACGAGCAGTACTTC	CASSPIGTQHEQYF	-	TRBV7-9	-	TRBJ2-7
TGTGCCAGCAGTTCTCTCCCGGATACGCAGTATTTT	CASSSLPDTQYF	-	TRBV2	-	TRBJ2-3
TGTGCCAGCAATCCAGGGGGATATGGCTACACCTTC	CASNPGGYGYTF	-	TRBV6-1	TRBD1	TRBJ1-2
TGTGCCAGCAGCCGCGGGGGACTCGGTCCAACTAATGAAAAACTGTTTTTT	CASSRGGLGPTNEKLFF	-	TRBV2	-	TRBJ1-4
TGCGCCAGCAGTGCTGGGACCGGGAGTGGTCAGCCCCAGCATTTT	CASSAGTGSGQPQHF	-	TRBV10-2	-	TRBJ1-5
TGTGCCAGCAGCCGAATTAGCGCAAGCAAGTTCTTC	CASSRISASKFF	-	TRBV7-9	-	TRBJ2-1
TGCGCCAGCAGCCAAGATCCCCGCCCAGACGGGGAGCTGTTTTTT	CASSQDPRPDGELFF	-	TRBV4-3	-	TRBJ2-2
TGTGCCAGTAGTAGGGGCTTGGGTCAGCCCCAGCATTTT	CASSRGLGQPQHF	few	TRBV19	-	TRBJ1-5
TGTGCCAGCAGCTTCACTAGCGGACTAAAAGAGACCCAGTACTTC	CASSFTSGLKETQYF	-	TRBV7-6	TRBD2	TRBJ2-5
TGTGCCAGCAGCTTAAGGGAGGGGAGCTATGGCTACACCTTC	CASSLREGSYGYTF	-	TRBV7-9	-	TRBJ1-2
TGTGCCAGCAGCGTAGGGACAGGGGTGTACGAGCAGTACTTC	CASSVGTGVYEQYF	-	TRBV7-6	TRBD1	TRBJ2-7